What follows are 7 T cell receptor beta chains derived from one specimen sequenced in a study of blood T cell repertoires in COVID-19. Repertoires were generated with immunoSEQ multiplex PCR, while TCRdb's copy carries only in-frame clones and drops some. The table lists more than 300,000 clones, under 90% of them singletons. Sequencing input: PBMCs or T cells enriched from blood (not recorded which). These TCRs come from a woman aged 25 to 39 who had recovered from COVID-19.

The rearrangement uses TRBV6-5 and TRBJ2-7; D is uncertain. Germline loops: CDR1 MNHEY, CDR2 SVGAGI. CDR3 length equals 16 residues. V was shortened by 0 bases and J by 0 bases, with 12 bases between the two germline ends. This chain's CDR3 is CASSYSWRRSSYEQYF. DNA for the CDR3: TGTGCCAGCAGTTACTCCTGGCGGCGGAGCTCCTACGAGCAGTACTTC.

In regard to this clone: The same CDR3 can be traced to other DNA sequences in this sample. This chain uses TRBV7-9 with TRBJ1-2, with 7 bases lining up with TRBD1. J gave up 5 bases and V 2 bases, and 2 bases lay outside the gene matches. Germline V lookup: CDR1 SEHNR, CDR2 FQNEAQ (reference sequence). This CDR3 is built from 13 residues. In nucleotides, the CDR3 is TGTGCCAGCAGCTTAACACAGGGGTATGGCTACACCTTC. It yields the protein CASSLTQGYGYTF.

This clone was observed a few times. The V and J genes are TRBV19 and TRBJ1-3; no reliable D call. This CDR3 region has 14 residues. Germline V gene lookup returns CDR1 LNHDA and CDR2 SQIVND (reference sequence). Trimming pared 8 bases from V and 4 bases from J, leaving 15 bases between. The CDR3 bases are TGTGCCAGTTCGGAGGGATCGTCCGGAAACACCATATATTTT. Protein sequence: CASSEGSSGNTIYF. The whole variable domain, remainder taken from reference TRBV19 and TRBJ1-3, is DGGITQSPKYLFRKEGQNVTLSCEQNLNHDAMYWYRQDPGQGLRLIYYSQIVNDFQKGDIAEGYSVSREKKESFPLTVTSAQKNPTAFYLCASSEGSSGNTIYFGEGSWLTVV.

This clone was counted only a few times. The genes are TRBV9 and TRBJ1-2; D uncertain. CDR3 length: 12 amino acids. Germline loops: CDR1 SGDLS, CDR2 YYNGEE. The V and J ends lost 4 bases and 7 bases respectively, with 11 bases between them. DNA for the CDR3: TGTGCCAGCAGCCTTCCCCTCTCTGGCTACACCTTC. Its translation is CASSLPLSGYTF.

Comment on this clone: The sample has other DNA sequences that encode this CDR3 too. Here the CDR3 reads CASTLNTEAFF. The CDR3 coding sequence is TGTGCCAGCACCTTAAACACTGAAGCTTTCTTT. The chain couples TRBV12-3 or TRBV12-4 to TRBJ1-1; D gene unclear. The CDR3 has 11 residues. V was trimmed by 7 bases and J by 2 bases, leaving 5 bases between them.

The chain employs TRBV4-1 and TRBJ1-2, with unresolved D. The V gene lost 3 bases and the J gene lost 0 bases, with 11 bases spanning the gap. The CDR3 sequence is 15 residues long. The germline V gene has CDR1 MGHRA and CDR2 YSYEKL. For the CDR3, the DNA is TGCGCCAGCAGCCATGATCCGGGAGCTAACTATGGCTACACCTTC. Its translation is CASSHDPGANYGYTF.

The genes are TRBV5-8 and TRBJ1-1, with TRBD1 as a possible D gene (6 bases). The CDR3 has 14 amino acids. Per germline, CDR1 SGHTS and CDR2 YDEGEE. Trimming took 2 bases from V and 4 from J, leaving 12 bases between them. The CDR3 sequence is CASSFQGSSTEAFF. CDR3 in DNA: TGTGCCAGCAGCTTCCAGGGGAGCAGCACTGAAGCTTTCTTT.